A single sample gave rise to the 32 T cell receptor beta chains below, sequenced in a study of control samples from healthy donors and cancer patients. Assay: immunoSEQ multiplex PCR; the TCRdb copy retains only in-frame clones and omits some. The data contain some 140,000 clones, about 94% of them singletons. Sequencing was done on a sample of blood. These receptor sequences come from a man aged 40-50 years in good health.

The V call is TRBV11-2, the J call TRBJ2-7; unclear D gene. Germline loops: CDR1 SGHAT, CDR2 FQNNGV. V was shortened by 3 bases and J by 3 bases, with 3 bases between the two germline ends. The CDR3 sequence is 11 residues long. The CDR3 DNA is TGTGCCAGCAGCTTCCACTACGAGCAGTACTTC. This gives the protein CASSFHYEQYF.

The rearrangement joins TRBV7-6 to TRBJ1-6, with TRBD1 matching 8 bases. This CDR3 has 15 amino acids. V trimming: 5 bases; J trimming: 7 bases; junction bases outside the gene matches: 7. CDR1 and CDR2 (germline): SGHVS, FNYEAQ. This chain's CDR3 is CASSPDRARNSPLHF. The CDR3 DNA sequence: TGTGCCAGCAGCCCGGACAGGGCGAGAAATTCACCCCTCCACTTT.

CDR3 coding DNA: TGCAGTGCTAGTTGGAATCCTGGAAACACCATATATTTT. This codes for CSASWNPGNTIYF. The gene calls are TRBV20-1 and TRBJ1-3; D call uncertain. The CDR3 covers 13 residues. The V gene's germline CDR1 is DFQATT and CDR2 SNEGSKA (reference sequence). The ends were cut back, 3 bases at V and 2 bases at J, with 8 bases in the middle.

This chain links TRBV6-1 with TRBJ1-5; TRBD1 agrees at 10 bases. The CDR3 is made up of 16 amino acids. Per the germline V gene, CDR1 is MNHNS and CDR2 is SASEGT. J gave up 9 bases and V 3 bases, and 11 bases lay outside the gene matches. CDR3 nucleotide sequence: TGTGCCAGCAGTGACCGGGACAGGGGACCTGCCCGGCCCCAGCATTTT. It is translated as CASSDRDRGPARPQHF.

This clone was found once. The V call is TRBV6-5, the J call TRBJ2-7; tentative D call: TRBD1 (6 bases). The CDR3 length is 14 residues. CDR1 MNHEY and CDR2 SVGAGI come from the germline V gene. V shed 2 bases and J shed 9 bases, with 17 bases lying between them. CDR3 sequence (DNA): TGTGCCAGCAGTTACGGGGGCCGTCGTGAGGGGCAGTACTTC. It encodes CASSYGGRREGQYF.

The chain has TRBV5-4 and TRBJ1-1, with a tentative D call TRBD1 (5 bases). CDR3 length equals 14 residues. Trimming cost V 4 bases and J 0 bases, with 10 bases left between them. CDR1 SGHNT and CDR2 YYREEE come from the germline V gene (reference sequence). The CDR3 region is CASSLLGLNTEAFF. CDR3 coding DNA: TGTGCCAGCAGCCTCTTGGGGCTGAACACTGAAGCTTTCTTT.

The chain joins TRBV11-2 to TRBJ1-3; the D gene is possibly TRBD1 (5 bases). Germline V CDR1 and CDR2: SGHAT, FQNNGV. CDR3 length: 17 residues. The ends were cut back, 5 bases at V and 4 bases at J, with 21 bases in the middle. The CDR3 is CASSQPRTYGRGNTIYF. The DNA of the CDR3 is TGTGCCAGCAGCCAACCCCGGACATATGGTCGAGGAAACACCATATATTTT.

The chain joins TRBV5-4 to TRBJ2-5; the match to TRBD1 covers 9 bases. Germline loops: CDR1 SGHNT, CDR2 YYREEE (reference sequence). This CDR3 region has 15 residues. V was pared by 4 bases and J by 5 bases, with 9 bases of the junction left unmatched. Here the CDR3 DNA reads TGTGCCAGCAGCCCGGGACAGGGAATACGGGAGACCCAGTACTTC. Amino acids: CASSPGQGIRETQYF.

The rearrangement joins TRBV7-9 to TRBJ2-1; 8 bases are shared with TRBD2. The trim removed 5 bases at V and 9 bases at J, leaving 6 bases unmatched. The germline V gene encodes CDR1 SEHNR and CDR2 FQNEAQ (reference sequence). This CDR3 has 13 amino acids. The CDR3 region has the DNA TGTGCCAGCAGCCCCGGGGGGGCCCTTGAGCAGTTCTTC. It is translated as CASSPGGALEQFF.

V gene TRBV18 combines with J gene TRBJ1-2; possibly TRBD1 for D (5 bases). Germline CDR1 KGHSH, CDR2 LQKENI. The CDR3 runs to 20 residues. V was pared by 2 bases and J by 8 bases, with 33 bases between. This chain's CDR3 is CASSPVDFDAGRGSMSGYTF. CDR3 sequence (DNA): TGTGCCAGCTCACCAGTTGATTTTGATGCAGGGAGGGGTTCTATGAGCGGCTACACCTTC. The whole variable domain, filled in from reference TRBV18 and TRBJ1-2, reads NAGVMQNPRHLVRRRGQEARLRCSPMKGHSHVYWYRQLPEEGLKFMVYLQKENIIDESGMPKERFSAEFPKEGPSILRIQQVVRGDSAAYFCASSPVDFDAGRGSMSGYTFGSGTRLTVV.

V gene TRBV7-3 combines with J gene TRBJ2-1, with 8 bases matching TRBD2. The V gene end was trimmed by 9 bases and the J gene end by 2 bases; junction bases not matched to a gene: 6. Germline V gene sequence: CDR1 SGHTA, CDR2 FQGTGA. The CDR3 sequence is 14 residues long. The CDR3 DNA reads TGTGCCAGTTCCCGGGGGGGCCCCTACAATGAGCAGTTCTTC. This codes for CASSRGGPYNEQFF. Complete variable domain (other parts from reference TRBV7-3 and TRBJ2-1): GAGVSQTPSNKVTEKGKYVELRCDPISGHTALYWYRQSLGQGPEFLIYFQGTGAADDSGLPNDRFFAVRPEGSVSTLKIQRTERGDSAVYLCASSRGGPYNEQFFGPGTRLTVL.

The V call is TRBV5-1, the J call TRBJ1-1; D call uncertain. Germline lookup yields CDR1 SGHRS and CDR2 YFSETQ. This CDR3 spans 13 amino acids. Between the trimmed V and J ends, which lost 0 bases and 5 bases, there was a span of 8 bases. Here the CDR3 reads CASSLDWGTEAFF. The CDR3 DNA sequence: TGCGCCAGCAGCTTGGATTGGGGAACTGAAGCTTTCTTT.

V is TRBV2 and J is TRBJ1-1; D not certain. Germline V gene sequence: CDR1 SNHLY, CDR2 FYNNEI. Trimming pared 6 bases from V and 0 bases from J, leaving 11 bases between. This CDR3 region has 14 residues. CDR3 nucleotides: TGTGCCAGCAGCCCTGAACCAATGAACACTGAAGCTTTCTTT. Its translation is CASSPEPMNTEAFF.

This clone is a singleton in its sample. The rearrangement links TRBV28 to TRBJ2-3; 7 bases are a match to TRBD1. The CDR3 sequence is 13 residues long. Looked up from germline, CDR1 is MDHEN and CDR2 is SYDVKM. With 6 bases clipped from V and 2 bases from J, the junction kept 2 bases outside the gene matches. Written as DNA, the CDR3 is TGTGCCAGCAGGGGACAGCACACAGATACGCAGTATTTT. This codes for CASRGQHTDTQYF.

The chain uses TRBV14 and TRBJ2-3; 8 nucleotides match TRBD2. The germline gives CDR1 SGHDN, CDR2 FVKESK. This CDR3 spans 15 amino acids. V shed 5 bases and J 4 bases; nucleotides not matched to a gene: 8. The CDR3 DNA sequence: TGTGCCAGCAGCAACTTAGCGGGGTTGGCAGATACGCAGTATTTT. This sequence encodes CASSNLAGLADTQYF.

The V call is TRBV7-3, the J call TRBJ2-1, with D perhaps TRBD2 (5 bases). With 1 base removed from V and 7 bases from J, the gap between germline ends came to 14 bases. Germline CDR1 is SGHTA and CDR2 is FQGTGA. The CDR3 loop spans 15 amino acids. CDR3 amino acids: CASSLRLGLLNEQFF. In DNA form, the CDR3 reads TGTGCCAGCAGCTTAAGGCTAGGACTTCTGAATGAGCAGTTCTTC.

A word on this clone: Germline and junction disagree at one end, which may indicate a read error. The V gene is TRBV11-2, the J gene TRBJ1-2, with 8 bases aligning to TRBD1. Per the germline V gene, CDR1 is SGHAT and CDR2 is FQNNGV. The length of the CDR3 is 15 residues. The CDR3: CASSLVLSQGQDISF. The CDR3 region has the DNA TGTGCCAGCAGCTTAGTACTCAGTCAGGGACAGGATATCAGCTTC.

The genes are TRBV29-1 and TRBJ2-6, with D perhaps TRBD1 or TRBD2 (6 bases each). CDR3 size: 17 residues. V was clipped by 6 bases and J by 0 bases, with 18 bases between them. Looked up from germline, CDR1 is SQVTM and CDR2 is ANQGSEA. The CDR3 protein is CSVAAQGGPSGANVLTF. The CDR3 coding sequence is TGCAGCGTGGCGGCACAGGGAGGCCCCTCTGGGGCCAACGTCCTGACTTTC.

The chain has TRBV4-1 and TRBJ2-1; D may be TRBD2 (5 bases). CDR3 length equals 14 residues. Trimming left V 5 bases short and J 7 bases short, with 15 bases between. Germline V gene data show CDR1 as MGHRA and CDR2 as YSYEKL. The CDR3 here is CASSFGLRQNEQFF. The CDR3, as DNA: TGCGCCAGCAGCTTCGGACTGCGACAAAATGAGCAGTTCTTC.

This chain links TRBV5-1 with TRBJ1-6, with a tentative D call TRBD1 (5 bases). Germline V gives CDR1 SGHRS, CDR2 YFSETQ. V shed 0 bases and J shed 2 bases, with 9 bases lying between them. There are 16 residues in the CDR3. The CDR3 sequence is CASSLGSGTYNSPLHF. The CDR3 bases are TGCGCCAGCAGCTTGGGCTCAGGGACCTATAATTCACCCCTCCACTTT.

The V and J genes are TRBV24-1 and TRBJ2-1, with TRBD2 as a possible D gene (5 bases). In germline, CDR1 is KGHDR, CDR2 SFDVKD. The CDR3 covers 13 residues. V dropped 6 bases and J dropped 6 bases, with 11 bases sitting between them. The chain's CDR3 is CATSWSGGNEQFF. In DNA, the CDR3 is TGTGCCACCAGTTGGTCAGGAGGCAATGAGCAGTTCTTC.

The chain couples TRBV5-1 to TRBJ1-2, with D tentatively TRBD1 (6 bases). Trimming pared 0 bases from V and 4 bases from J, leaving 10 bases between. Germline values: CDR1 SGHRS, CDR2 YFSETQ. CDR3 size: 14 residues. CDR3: CASSLATGTYGYTF. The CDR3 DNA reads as TGCGCCAGCAGCTTGGCCACAGGGACCTATGGCTACACCTTC.

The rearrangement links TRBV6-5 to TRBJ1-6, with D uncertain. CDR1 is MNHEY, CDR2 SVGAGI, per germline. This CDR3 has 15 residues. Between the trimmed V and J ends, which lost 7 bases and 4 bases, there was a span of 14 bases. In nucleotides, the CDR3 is TGTGCCAGCAACAATGCTGGGGTGTATAATTCACCCCTCCACTTT. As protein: CASNNAGVYNSPLHF.

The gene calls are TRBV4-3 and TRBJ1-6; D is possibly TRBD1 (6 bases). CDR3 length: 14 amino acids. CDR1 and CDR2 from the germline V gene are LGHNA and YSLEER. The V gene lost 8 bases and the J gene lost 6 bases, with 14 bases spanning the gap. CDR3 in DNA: TGCGCCAGCGGAACGGACAGACCTAATTCACCCCTCCACTTT. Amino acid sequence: CASGTDRPNSPLHF.

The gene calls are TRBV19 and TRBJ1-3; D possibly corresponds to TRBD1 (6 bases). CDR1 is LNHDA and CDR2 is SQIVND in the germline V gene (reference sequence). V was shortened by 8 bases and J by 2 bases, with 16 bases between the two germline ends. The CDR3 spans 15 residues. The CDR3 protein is CASDYGQHPGNTIYF. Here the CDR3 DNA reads TGTGCCAGTGATTACGGACAGCACCCTGGAAACACCATATATTTT.

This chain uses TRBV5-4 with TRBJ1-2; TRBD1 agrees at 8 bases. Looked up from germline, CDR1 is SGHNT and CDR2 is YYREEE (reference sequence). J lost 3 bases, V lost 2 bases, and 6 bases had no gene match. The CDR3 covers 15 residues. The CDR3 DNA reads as TGTGCCAGCAGCTTAGGACAGGGTCACTACTATGGCTACACCTTC. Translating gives CASSLGQGHYYGYTF.

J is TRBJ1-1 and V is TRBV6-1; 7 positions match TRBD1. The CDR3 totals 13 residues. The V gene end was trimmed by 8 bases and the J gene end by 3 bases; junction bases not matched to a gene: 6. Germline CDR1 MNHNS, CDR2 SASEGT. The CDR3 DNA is TGTGCCAGCGCGCAGACAGGGTACACTGAAGCTTTCTTT. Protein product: CASAQTGYTEAFF.

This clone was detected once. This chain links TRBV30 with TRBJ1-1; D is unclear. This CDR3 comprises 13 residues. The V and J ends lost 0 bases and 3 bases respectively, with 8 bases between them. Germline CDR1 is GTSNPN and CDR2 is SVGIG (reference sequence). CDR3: CAWSVGRDTEAFF. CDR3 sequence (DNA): TGTGCCTGGAGTGTAGGGAGGGACACTGAAGCTTTCTTT.

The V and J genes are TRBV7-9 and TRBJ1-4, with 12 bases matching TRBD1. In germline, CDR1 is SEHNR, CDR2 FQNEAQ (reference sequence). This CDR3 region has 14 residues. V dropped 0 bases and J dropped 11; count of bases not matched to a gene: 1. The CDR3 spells CASSLAGQGAKLFF. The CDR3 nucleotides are TGTGCCAGCAGCTTAGCGGGACAGGGGGCCAAACTGTTTTTT.

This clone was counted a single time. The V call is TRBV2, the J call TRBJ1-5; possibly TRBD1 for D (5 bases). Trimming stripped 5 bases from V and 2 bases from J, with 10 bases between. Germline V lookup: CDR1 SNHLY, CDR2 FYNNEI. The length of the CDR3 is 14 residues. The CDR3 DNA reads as TGTGCCAGCAGTAGGGACGCGGGCAATCAGCCCCAGCATTTT. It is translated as CASSRDAGNQPQHF.

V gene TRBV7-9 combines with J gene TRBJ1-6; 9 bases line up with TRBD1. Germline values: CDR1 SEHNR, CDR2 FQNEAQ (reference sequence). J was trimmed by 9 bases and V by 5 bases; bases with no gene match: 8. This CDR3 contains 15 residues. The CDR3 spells CASSLRTGDRSPLHF. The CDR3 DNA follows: TGTGCCAGCAGCCTGCGGACAGGGGATCGTTCACCCCTCCACTTT.

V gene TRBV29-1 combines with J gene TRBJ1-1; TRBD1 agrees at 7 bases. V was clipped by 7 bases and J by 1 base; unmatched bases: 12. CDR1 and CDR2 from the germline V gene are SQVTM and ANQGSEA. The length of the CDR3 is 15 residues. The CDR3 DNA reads TGCAGCGCTAGAATACAGGGGAGGAGGAACACTGAAGCTTTCTTT. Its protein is CSARIQGRRNTEAFF.